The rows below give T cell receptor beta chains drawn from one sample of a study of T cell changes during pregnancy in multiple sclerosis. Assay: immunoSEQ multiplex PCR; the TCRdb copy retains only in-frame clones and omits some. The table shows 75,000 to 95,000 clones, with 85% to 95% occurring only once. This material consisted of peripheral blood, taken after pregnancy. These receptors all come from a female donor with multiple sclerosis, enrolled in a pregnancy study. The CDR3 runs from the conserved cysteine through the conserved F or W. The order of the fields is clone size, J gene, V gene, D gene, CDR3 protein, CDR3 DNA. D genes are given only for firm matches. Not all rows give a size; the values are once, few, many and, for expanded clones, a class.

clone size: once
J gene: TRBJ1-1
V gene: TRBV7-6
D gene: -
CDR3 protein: CASRARLKTEAFF
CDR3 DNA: TGTGCCAGCCGCGCGCGGCTTAAGACTGAAGCTTTCTTT

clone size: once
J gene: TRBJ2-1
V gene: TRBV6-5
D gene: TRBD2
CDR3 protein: CASSYLGLAGDEQFF
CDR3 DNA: TGTGCCAGCAGTTACCTGGGACTAGCGGGCGATGAGCAGTTCTTC

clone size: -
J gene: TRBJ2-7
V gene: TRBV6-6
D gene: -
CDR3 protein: CASRIGQGSYEQYF
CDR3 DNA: TGTGCCAGCAGGATCGGGCAGGGCTCCTACGAGCAGTACTTC

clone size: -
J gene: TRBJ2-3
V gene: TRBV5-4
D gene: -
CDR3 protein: CASSPTTSGAGTDTQYF
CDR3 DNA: TGTGCCAGCAGCCCAACTACGAGCGGAGCCGGCACAGATACGCAGTATTTT

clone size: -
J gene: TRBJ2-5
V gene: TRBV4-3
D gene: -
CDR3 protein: CASSQGTGTQETQYF
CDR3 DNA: TGCGCCAGCAGCCAAGGGACGGGGACTCAAGAGACCCAGTACTTC

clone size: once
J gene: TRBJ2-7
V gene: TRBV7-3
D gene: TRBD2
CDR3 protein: CASSYSGGYSYEQYF
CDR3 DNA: TGTGCCAGCAGTTACAGCGGGGGATATTCCTACGAGCAGTACTTC

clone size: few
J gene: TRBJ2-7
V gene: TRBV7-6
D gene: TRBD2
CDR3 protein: CASSLGSGSTYEQYF
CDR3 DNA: TGTGCCAGCAGCTTAGGCAGCGGGAGTACCTACGAGCAGTACTTC

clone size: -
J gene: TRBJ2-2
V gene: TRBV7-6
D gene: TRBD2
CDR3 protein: CASSPRTSGGVAGELFF
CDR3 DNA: TGTGCCAGCAGCCCCCGGACTAGCGGGGGGGTTGCCGGGGAGCTGTTTTTT

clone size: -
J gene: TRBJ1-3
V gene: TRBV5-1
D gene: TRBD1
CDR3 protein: CASSRDRVGSGNTIYF
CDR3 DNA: TGCGCCAGCAGCCGGGACAGGGTCGGCTCTGGAAACACCATATATTTT

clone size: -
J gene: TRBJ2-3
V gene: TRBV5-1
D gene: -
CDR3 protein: CASSSQSGFTDTQYF
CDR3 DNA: TGCGCCAGCAGCTCCCAATCGGGATTCACAGATACGCAGTATTTT

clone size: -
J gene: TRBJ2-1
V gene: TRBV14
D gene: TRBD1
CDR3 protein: CASSQEPQFDRAYYNEQFF
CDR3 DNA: TGTGCCAGCAGCCAAGAACCTCAATTTGACAGGGCCTACTACAATGAGCAGTTCTTC

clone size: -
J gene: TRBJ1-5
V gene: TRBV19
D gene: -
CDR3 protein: CASSMGRGRNQPQHF
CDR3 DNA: TGTGCCAGTAGTATGGGCAGGGGTAGGAATCAGCCCCAGCATTTT

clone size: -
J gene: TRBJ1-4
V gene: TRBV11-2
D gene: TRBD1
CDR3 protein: CASSPQGVREKLFF
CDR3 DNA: TGTGCCAGCAGCCCGCAGGGGGTTCGGGAAAAACTGTTTTTT

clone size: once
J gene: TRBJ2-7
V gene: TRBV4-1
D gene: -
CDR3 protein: CASSQGAGGPYEQYF
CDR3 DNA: TGCGCCAGCAGCCAAGGGGCAGGTGGTCCCTACGAGCAGTACTTC

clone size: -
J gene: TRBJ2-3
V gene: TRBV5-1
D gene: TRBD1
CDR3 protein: CASSLDYRGSTDTQYF
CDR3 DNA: TGCGCCAGCAGCTTGGACTACAGGGGGAGCACAGATACGCAGTATTTT

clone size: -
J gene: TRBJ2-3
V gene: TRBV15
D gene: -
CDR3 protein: CATSRDYTDTQYF
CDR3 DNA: TGTGCCACCAGCAGAGACTACACAGATACGCAGTATTTT

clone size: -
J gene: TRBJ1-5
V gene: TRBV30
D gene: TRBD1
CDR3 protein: CAWRGTGGYQPQHF
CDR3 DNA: TGTGCCTGGAGGGGGACAGGAGGTTATCAGCCCCAGCATTTT

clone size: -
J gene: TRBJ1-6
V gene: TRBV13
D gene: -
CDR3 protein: CASSLGGSSYNSPLHF
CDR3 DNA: TGTGCCAGCAGCTTAGGGGGGAGCTCCTATAATTCACCCCTCCACTTT

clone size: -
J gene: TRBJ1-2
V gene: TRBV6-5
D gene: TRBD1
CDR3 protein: CASSRQGERYGYTF
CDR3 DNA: TGTGCCAGCTCCCGACAGGGGGAGCGCTATGGCTACACCTTC

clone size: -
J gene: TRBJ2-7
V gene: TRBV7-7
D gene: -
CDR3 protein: CASSLETASEQYF
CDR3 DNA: TGTGCCAGCAGCCTCGAGACAGCTTCCGAGCAGTACTTC

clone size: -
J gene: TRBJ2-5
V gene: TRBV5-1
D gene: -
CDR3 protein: CASSRGTFEETQYF
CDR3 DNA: TGCGCCAGCAGCAGAGGGACATTTGAAGAGACCCAGTACTTC

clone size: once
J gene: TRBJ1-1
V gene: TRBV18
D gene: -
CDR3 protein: CASSPRGPTNTEAFF
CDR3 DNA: TGTGCCAGCTCACCGAGAGGCCCGACGAACACTGAAGCTTTCTTT

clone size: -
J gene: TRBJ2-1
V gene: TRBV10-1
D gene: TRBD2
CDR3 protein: CASSDPSGRNEQFF
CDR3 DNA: TGCGCCAGCAGCGACCCTAGCGGGCGGAATGAGCAGTTCTTC

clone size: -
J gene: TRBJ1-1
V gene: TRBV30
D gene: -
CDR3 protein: CAWNRDNTEAFF
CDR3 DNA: TGTGCCTGGAACAGGGATAACACTGAAGCTTTCTTT

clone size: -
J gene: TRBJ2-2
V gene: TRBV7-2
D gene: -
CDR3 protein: CASSWGRSGELFF
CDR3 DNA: TGTGCCAGCAGCTGGGGCCGCTCCGGGGAGCTGTTTTTT

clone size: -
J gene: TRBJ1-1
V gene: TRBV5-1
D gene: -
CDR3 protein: CASSLGWQNEAFF
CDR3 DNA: TGCGCCAGCAGCTTGGGGTGGCAGAATGAAGCTTTCTTT

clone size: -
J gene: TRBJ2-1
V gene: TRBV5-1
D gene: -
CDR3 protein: CASSLPSLSSYNEQFF
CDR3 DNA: TGCGCCAGCAGCCTACCCTCACTAAGCTCCTACAATGAGCAGTTCTTC

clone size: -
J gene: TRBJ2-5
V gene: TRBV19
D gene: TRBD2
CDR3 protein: CATNPGLAVETQYF
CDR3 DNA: TGTGCCACCAATCCGGGACTAGCGGTGGAGACCCAGTACTTC

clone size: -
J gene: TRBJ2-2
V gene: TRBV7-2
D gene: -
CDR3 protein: CASSLVAPNTGELFF
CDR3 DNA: TGTGCCAGCAGCTTAGTAGCGCCGAACACCGGGGAGCTGTTTTTT

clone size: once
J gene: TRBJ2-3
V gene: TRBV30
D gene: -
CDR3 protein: CAWSVGGRGDTQYF
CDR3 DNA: TGTGCCTGGAGTGTTGGGGGCCGTGGAGATACGCAGTATTTT

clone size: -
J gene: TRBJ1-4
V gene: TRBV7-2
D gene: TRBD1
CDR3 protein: CASSSLRQGRDEKLFF
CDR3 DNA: TGTGCCAGCAGCTCCCTACGACAGGGTAGAGATGAAAAACTGTTTTTT

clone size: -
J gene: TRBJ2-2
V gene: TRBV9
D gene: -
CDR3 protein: CASSGWTVNTGELFF
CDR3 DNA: TGTGCCAGCAGCGGATGGACAGTTAACACCGGGGAGCTGTTTTTT

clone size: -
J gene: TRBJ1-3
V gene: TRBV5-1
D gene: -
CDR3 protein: CASSSTGSSGNTIYF
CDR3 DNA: TGCGCCAGCAGCTCTACAGGTTCCTCTGGAAACACCATATATTTT

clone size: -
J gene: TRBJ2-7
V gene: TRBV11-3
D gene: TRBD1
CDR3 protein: CASSLGTGTGNYEQYF
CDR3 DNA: TGTGCCAGCAGCTTAGGAACCGGGACAGGGAACTACGAGCAGTACTTC

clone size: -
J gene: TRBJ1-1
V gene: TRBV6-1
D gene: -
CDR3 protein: CASSPRGGTEAFF
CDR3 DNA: TGTGCCAGCAGCCCCCGCGGGGGCACTGAAGCTTTCTTT

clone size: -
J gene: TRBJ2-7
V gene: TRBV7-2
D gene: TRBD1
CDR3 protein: CASSLAGQVYEQYF
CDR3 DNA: TGTGCCAGCAGCTTAGCCGGACAGGTTTACGAGCAGTACTTC

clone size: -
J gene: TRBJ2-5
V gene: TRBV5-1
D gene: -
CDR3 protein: CASSLTGVQETQYF
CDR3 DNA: TGCGCCAGCAGCTTGACGGGGGTTCAAGAGACCCAGTACTTC

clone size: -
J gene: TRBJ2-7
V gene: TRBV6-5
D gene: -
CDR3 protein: CASSYSGGRRTYEQYF
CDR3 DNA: TGTGCCAGCAGTTACTCGGGGGGGCGGCGAACCTACGAGCAGTACTTC

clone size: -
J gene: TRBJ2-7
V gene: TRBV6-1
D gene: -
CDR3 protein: CASSEATGNYYEQYF
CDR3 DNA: TGTGCCAGCAGTGAAGCAACAGGAAACTATTACGAGCAGTACTTC

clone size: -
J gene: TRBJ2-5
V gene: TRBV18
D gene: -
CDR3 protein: CASSRQDPAQETQYF
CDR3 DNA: TGTGCCAGCTCACGACAGGATCCTGCTCAAGAGACCCAGTACTTC

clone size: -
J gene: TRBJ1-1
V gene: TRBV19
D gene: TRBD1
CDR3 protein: CASSILGTGAWYTEAFF
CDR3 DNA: TGTGCCAGTAGTATACTGGGGACAGGGGCATGGTACACTGAAGCTTTCTTT

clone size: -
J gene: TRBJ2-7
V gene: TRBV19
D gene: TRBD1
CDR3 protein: CASSITGAATYEQYF
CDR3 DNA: TGTGCCAGTAGTATCACAGGGGCCGCGACCTACGAGCAGTACTTC

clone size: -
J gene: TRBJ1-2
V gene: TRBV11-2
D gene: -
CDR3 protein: CASSLGTNYGYTF
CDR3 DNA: TGTGCCAGCAGCTTGGGGACAAACTATGGCTACACCTTC

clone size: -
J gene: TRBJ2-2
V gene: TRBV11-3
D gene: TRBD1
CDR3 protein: CASSRGQGAPGTGELFF
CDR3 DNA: TGTGCCAGCAGCCGGGGACAGGGGGCGCCTGGGACCGGGGAGCTGTTTTTT

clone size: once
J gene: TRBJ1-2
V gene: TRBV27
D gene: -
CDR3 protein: CASRLEGDGHGYTF
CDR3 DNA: TGTGCCAGCAGGCTAGAGGGAGACGGTCATGGCTACACCTTC

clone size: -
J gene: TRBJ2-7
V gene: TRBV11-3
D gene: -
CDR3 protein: CASSSGTPGSYEQYF
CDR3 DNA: TGTGCCAGCAGCTCCGGGACACCCGGCTCCTACGAGCAGTACTTC

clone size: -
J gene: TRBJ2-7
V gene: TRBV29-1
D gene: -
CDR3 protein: CSVEVQDYEQYF
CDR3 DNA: TGCAGCGTTGAGGTGCAGGACTACGAGCAGTACTTC

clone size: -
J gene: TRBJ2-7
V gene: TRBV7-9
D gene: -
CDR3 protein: CASSLARGSDPYEQYF
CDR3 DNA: TGTGCCAGCAGCTTAGCGCGGGGCTCCGACCCCTACGAGCAGTACTTC

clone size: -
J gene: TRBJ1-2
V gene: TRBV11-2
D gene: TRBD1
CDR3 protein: CASSSDRSTVYGYTF
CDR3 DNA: TGTGCCAGCAGTTCGGACAGGAGTACTGTTTATGGCTACACCTTC

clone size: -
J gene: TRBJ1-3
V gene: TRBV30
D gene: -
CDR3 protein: CAWSVGNSGNTIYF
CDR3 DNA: TGTGCCTGGAGTGTCGGTAACTCTGGAAACACCATATATTTT

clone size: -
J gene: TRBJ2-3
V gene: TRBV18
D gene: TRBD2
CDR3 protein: CASSPNRGGTDTQYF
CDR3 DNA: TGTGCCAGCTCCCCTAATCGGGGGGGCACAGATACGCAGTATTTT

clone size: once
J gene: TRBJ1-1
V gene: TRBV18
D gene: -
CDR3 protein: CASSAGAANTEAFF
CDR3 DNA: TGTGCCAGCTCAGCAGGGGCCGCGAACACTGAAGCTTTCTTT

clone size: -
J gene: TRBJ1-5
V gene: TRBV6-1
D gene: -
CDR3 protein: CASSEKGGNQPQHF
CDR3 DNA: TGTGCCAGCAGTGAAAAGGGGGGCAATCAGCCCCAGCATTTT

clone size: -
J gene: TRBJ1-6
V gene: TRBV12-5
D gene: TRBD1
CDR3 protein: CASGLFLGTGGYNSPLHF
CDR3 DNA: TGTGCTAGTGGTTTGTTCCTGGGGACAGGAGGATATAATTCACCCCTCCACTTT